This T cell receptor (beta chain) was found in a study of T cell responses to AZD1222 COVID-19 vaccine. Regarding the study as a whole: Recipients of AZD1222 seropositive at baseline numbered only five or six.

The data were produced by immunoSEQ multiplex PCR, yet TCRdb's version contains in-frame clones alone and is incomplete. This sample has approximately 210,000 clones; around 94% occur once, and the top ten carry roughly 1.8%. With 3 bases removed from V and 10 bases from J, the gap between germline ends came to 10 bases. The germline V gene encodes CDR1 MGHRA and CDR2 YSYEKL. The CDR3 extends over 12 amino acids. As for this clone: Its antigen is undetermined.

The sequenced sample was peripheral blood, obtained 28 days after the second dose of the MenACWY control vaccine. This sequence was found in an adult who received the MenACWY meningococcal vaccine as a control. The gene calls are TRBV4-1 and TRBJ2-1, with TRBD2 as a possible D gene (5 bases). As DNA, the CDR3 is TGCGCCAGCAGCCAGGATACTAGGGAGCAGTTCTTC. Its protein product is CASSQDTREQFF.